This T cell receptor (beta chain) originates from a study of T cell responses to AZD1222 COVID-19 vaccine. Generated by immunoSEQ multiplex PCR, the TCRdb table keeps only in-frame clones and is missing some. The table has over 100,000 clones, 80% to 90% seen once. Germline V gene lookup returns CDR1 MNHEY and CDR2 SVGAGI. The CDR3 length is 14 residues. Trimming removed 5 bases at V and 1 base at J, with 11 bases between. Study results and caveats: The study identified only six AZD1222 recipients as seropositive at baseline. Increases in Spike-specific TCR breadth and depth were seen after two AZD1222 doses. White British people made up most donors, females outnumbered males, and clonal diversity was possibly underestimated.

A word on this clone: The antigen is not known.

The chain has TRBV6-5 and TRBJ1-1; D gene unclear. The specimen was peripheral blood, collected on day 0 of AZD1222 vaccination. This sequence originates from an adult in good health. The CDR3 sequence is CASSRTARNTEAFF. The DNA for the CDR3 is TGTGCCAGCAGTCGAACCGCCAGGAACACTGAAGCTTTCTTT.